Listed below are T cell receptor beta chains from one sample, sequenced in a study of beta chain features in type 1 diabetes. Method: immunoSEQ multiplex PCR; TCRdb's copy keeps in-frame clones and lacks some. The sample consists of 400,000 or so clones, roughly 12% of them appearing once. Sequences were obtained from naive CD4+ T cells from blood. The source of these receptors is a woman between 18 and 29 years old with type 1 diabetes. CDR3s include the opening cysteine and the closing phenylalanine or tryptophan. A D gene is named only where the DNA matches it firmly. Part of the rows lack a size; the others show once, few, many or a class for expanded clones.

V gene: TRBV28
D gene: .
clone size: few
J gene: TRBJ1-4
CDR3 protein: CASLSSQGYEKLFF
CDR3 DNA: TGTGCCAGCCTATCATCACAGGGTTACGAAAAACTGTTTTTT

V gene: TRBV19
D gene: .
clone size: few
J gene: TRBJ2-1
CDR3 protein: CASSVETGIGQFF
CDR3 DNA: TGTGCCAGTAGTGTAGAAACAGGGATCGGGCAGTTCTTC

V gene: TRBV7-9
D gene: TRBD1
clone size: .
J gene: TRBJ1-2
CDR3 protein: CASSRTQGTYGYTF
CDR3 DNA: TGTGCCAGCAGCCGTACACAGGGGACCTATGGCTACACCTTC

V gene: TRBV28
D gene: .
clone size: few
J gene: TRBJ2-3
CDR3 protein: CASSFGRLGFSTDTQYF
CDR3 DNA: TGTGCCAGCAGTTTTGGGAGATTGGGATTTAGCACAGATACGCAGTATTTT

V gene: TRBV2
D gene: .
clone size: few
J gene: TRBJ2-1
CDR3 protein: CASSELHNEQFF
CDR3 DNA: TGTGCCAGCAGTGAACTCCACAATGAGCAGTTCTTC

V gene: TRBV19
D gene: TRBD2
clone size: few
J gene: TRBJ2-1
CDR3 protein: CASRGGLAGDNEQFF
CDR3 DNA: TGTGCCAGTCGGGGAGGACTAGCGGGGGACAATGAGCAGTTCTTC

V gene: TRBV11-2
D gene: TRBD1
clone size: few
J gene: TRBJ1-2
CDR3 protein: CASRLGQLGTNYGYTF
CDR3 DNA: TGTGCCAGCAGATTGGGACAGTTGGGGACTAACTATGGCTACACCTTC

V gene: TRBV30
D gene: .
clone size: .
J gene: TRBJ1-5
CDR3 protein: CAWRGGGNQPQHF
CDR3 DNA: TGTGCCTGGAGAGGGGGAGGCAATCAGCCCCAGCATTTT

V gene: TRBV25-1
D gene: TRBD2
clone size: few
J gene: TRBJ2-1
CDR3 protein: CASSDSGGHNEQFF
CDR3 DNA: TGTGCCAGCAGTGATAGCGGGGGACACAATGAGCAGTTCTTC

V gene: TRBV6-5
D gene: TRBD1
clone size: .
J gene: TRBJ1-6
CDR3 protein: CASSTGGAGNSPLHF
CDR3 DNA: TGTGCCAGCAGTACAGGGGGCGCCGGGAATTCACCCCTCCACTTT

V gene: TRBV5-6
D gene: .
clone size: .
J gene: TRBJ2-7
CDR3 protein: CASSLGRGTGLYEQYF
CDR3 DNA: TGTGCCAGCAGCTTGGGACGCGGGACTGGCCTCTACGAGCAGTACTTC

V gene: TRBV19
D gene: TRBD2
clone size: .
J gene: TRBJ2-3
CDR3 protein: CASIARWPSGNHTQYF
CDR3 DNA: TGTGCCAGTATCGCCCGGTGGCCTAGCGGAAACCATACGCAGTATTTT

V gene: TRBV2
D gene: .
clone size: .
J gene: TRBJ1-1
CDR3 protein: CASSEVGRRLNTEAFF
CDR3 DNA: TGTGCCAGCAGTGAAGTTGGCAGGCGATTGAACACTGAAGCTTTCTTT

V gene: TRBV7-9
D gene: .
clone size: few
J gene: TRBJ1-4
CDR3 protein: CASSLQGSTTNEKLFF
CDR3 DNA: TGTGCCAGCAGCTTACAGGGGAGTACAACTAATGAAAAACTGTTTTTT

V gene: TRBV4-1
D gene: .
clone size: .
J gene: TRBJ2-3
CDR3 protein: CASSQGGLPRSTDTQYF
CDR3 DNA: TGCGCCAGCAGCCAAGGGGGACTGCCCCGTAGCACAGATACGCAGTATTTT

V gene: TRBV6-5
D gene: .
clone size: few
J gene: TRBJ2-5
CDR3 protein: CASSRTVQETQYF
CDR3 DNA: TGTGCCAGCAGTCGGACAGTACAAGAGACCCAGTACTTC

V gene: TRBV28
D gene: .
clone size: .
J gene: TRBJ2-1
CDR3 protein: CASSLSGSYNEQFF
CDR3 DNA: TGTGCCAGCAGTTTATCAGGCTCCTACAATGAGCAGTTCTTC

V gene: TRBV15
D gene: .
clone size: .
J gene: TRBJ2-5
CDR3 protein: CATSRGQMAAETQYF
CDR3 DNA: TGTGCCACCAGCAGAGGACAGATGGCGGCAGAGACCCAGTACTTC

V gene: TRBV14
D gene: .
clone size: few
J gene: TRBJ2-1
CDR3 protein: CASSQARPIRGEQFF
CDR3 DNA: TGTGCCAGCAGCCAAGCCAGGCCCATACGTGGTGAGCAGTTCTTC

V gene: TRBV5-4
D gene: TRBD2
clone size: few
J gene: TRBJ2-7
CDR3 protein: CASSLKLAGAEQYF
CDR3 DNA: TGTGCCAGCAGCTTGAAGCTAGCGGGAGCCGAGCAGTACTTC

V gene: TRBV6-5
D gene: TRBD2
clone size: few
J gene: TRBJ2-3
CDR3 protein: CASSTGGGRTDTQYF
CDR3 DNA: TGTGCCAGCTCTACGGGGGGGGGCCGCACAGATACGCAGTATTTT

V gene: TRBV7-9
D gene: .
clone size: few
J gene: TRBJ2-2
CDR3 protein: CASSLSRFFSGELFF
CDR3 DNA: TGTGCCAGCAGCTTAAGCAGGTTCTTTTCCGGGGAGCTGTTTTTT

V gene: TRBV4-3
D gene: .
clone size: .
J gene: TRBJ2-5
CDR3 protein: CASSPTGQPTRETQYF
CDR3 DNA: TGCGCCAGCAGCCCTACCGGACAGCCAACGAGGGAGACCCAGTACTTC

V gene: TRBV10-3
D gene: .
clone size: few
J gene: TRBJ1-6
CDR3 protein: CAISGRDNSPLHF
CDR3 DNA: TGTGCCATCAGTGGCAGGGATAATTCACCCCTCCACTTT

V gene: TRBV7-2
D gene: TRBD1
clone size: few
J gene: TRBJ1-2
CDR3 protein: CASSPEGQPYYGYTF
CDR3 DNA: TGTGCCAGCAGCCCCGAGGGACAGCCGTACTATGGCTACACCTTC

V gene: TRBV30
D gene: TRBD1
clone size: few
J gene: TRBJ2-7
CDR3 protein: CAWDRDRVGEQYF
CDR3 DNA: TGTGCCTGGGACCGGGACAGGGTGGGCGAGCAGTACTTC

V gene: TRBV7-9
D gene: TRBD2
clone size: .
J gene: TRBJ2-1
CDR3 protein: CASSLLAGAYNEQFF
CDR3 DNA: TGTGCCAGCAGCTTACTAGCGGGAGCCTACAATGAGCAGTTCTTC

V gene: TRBV9
D gene: .
clone size: few
J gene: TRBJ2-2
CDR3 protein: CASSVGFAGPPNTGELFF
CDR3 DNA: TGTGCCAGCAGCGTAGGGTTTGCGGGGCCTCCGAACACCGGGGAGCTGTTTTTT

V gene: TRBV7-2
D gene: .
clone size: .
J gene: TRBJ1-1
CDR3 protein: CASSRLPNTGSEAFF
CDR3 DNA: TGTGCCAGCAGCCGACTCCCTAATACAGGGAGTGAAGCTTTCTTT

V gene: TRBV28
D gene: TRBD1
clone size: few
J gene: TRBJ2-3
CDR3 protein: CASSLPGQGSDTQYF
CDR3 DNA: TGTGCCAGCAGTCTTCCGGGACAGGGCTCAGATACGCAGTATTTT

V gene: TRBV7-2
D gene: TRBD1
clone size: .
J gene: TRBJ1-3
CDR3 protein: CASSWTTGTGNTIYF
CDR3 DNA: TGTGCCAGCAGCTGGACGACAGGGACTGGAAACACCATATATTTT

V gene: TRBV5-6
D gene: .
clone size: .
J gene: TRBJ1-5
CDR3 protein: CASSFFRGFNQPQHF
CDR3 DNA: TGTGCCAGCAGCTTTTTTCGGGGATTCAATCAGCCCCAGCATTTT

V gene: TRBV19
D gene: TRBD2
clone size: few
J gene: TRBJ2-5
CDR3 protein: CASLRRGEETQYF
CDR3 DNA: TGTGCCAGCCTACGGCGGGGGGAAGAGACCCAGTACTTC

V gene: TRBV11-2
D gene: .
clone size: few
J gene: TRBJ1-2
CDR3 protein: CASSSSNYGYTF
CDR3 DNA: TGTGCCAGCAGCTCCTCTAACTATGGCTACACCTTC

V gene: TRBV2
D gene: TRBD2
clone size: .
J gene: TRBJ2-1
CDR3 protein: CASRGGSAYNEQFF
CDR3 DNA: TGTGCCAGCAGGGGCGGGAGCGCCTACAATGAGCAGTTCTTC

V gene: TRBV2
D gene: .
clone size: few
J gene: TRBJ2-5
CDR3 protein: CASIRGQETQYF
CDR3 DNA: TGTGCCAGCATAAGGGGCCAAGAGACCCAGTACTTC

V gene: TRBV27
D gene: .
clone size: few
J gene: TRBJ1-2
CDR3 protein: CASSPPDSRYGYTF
CDR3 DNA: TGTGCCAGCAGCCCGCCCGACAGCCGATATGGCTACACCTTC

V gene: TRBV30
D gene: .
clone size: few
J gene: TRBJ1-1
CDR3 protein: CAGGMGGRSLNTEAFF
CDR3 DNA: TGTGCCGGGGGGATGGGCGGGCGGTCCCTGAACACTGAAGCTTTCTTT

V gene: TRBV29-1
D gene: TRBD1
clone size: .
J gene: TRBJ2-7
CDR3 protein: CSVAGQAAEQYF
CDR3 DNA: TGCAGCGTTGCGGGACAGGCGGCCGAGCAGTACTTC

V gene: TRBV20-1
D gene: TRBD1
clone size: few
J gene: TRBJ1-1
CDR3 protein: CSAEGASEAFF
CDR3 DNA: TGCAGTGCTGAGGGGGCTAGCGAAGCTTTCTTT

V gene: TRBV19
D gene: TRBD2
clone size: few
J gene: TRBJ2-3
CDR3 protein: CATQRERGTDTQYF
CDR3 DNA: TGTGCCACCCAGCGGGAGCGAGGCACAGATACGCAGTATTTT

V gene: TRBV7-2
D gene: TRBD2
clone size: .
J gene: TRBJ2-3
CDR3 protein: CASRPGGGGTDTQYF
CDR3 DNA: TGTGCCAGCAGGCCAGGTGGGGGGGGCACAGATACGCAGTATTTT

V gene: TRBV19
D gene: .
clone size: .
J gene: TRBJ2-2
CDR3 protein: CASSLGGSNTGELFF
CDR3 DNA: TGTGCCAGTAGCCTCGGAGGCTCGAACACCGGGGAGCTGTTTTTT

V gene: TRBV4-1
D gene: TRBD1
clone size: .
J gene: TRBJ2-7
CDR3 protein: CASSLLQGAAWEQYF
CDR3 DNA: TGCGCCAGCAGCCTCCTCCAGGGGGCAGCTTGGGAGCAGTACTTC

V gene: TRBV5-1
D gene: .
clone size: few
J gene: TRBJ1-2
CDR3 protein: CASTDSLYGYTF
CDR3 DNA: TGCGCCAGTACGGACAGCCTCTATGGCTACACCTTC

V gene: TRBV4-3
D gene: TRBD1
clone size: .
J gene: TRBJ2-5
CDR3 protein: CASSQDHRGETQYF
CDR3 DNA: TGCGCCAGCAGCCAAGATCACAGGGGGGAGACCCAGTACTTC

V gene: TRBV6-5
D gene: .
clone size: .
J gene: TRBJ2-7
CDR3 protein: CASSRPPGGQYF
CDR3 DNA: TGTGCCAGCAGCCGTCCCCCCGGGGGGCAGTACTTC

V gene: TRBV30
D gene: .
clone size: .
J gene: TRBJ1-2
CDR3 protein: CAWSVLGYGYTF
CDR3 DNA: TGTGCCTGGAGTGTACTAGGGTATGGCTACACCTTC

V gene: TRBV5-1
D gene: TRBD1
clone size: few
J gene: TRBJ2-7
CDR3 protein: CASSLQMDREQYF
CDR3 DNA: TGCGCCAGCAGCCTACAGATGGACAGGGAGCAGTACTTC

V gene: TRBV9
D gene: .
clone size: .
J gene: TRBJ2-3
CDR3 protein: CASSDSNGLSTDTQYF
CDR3 DNA: TGTGCCAGCAGCGATAGCAATGGACTCTCCACAGATACGCAGTATTTT

V gene: TRBV2
D gene: TRBD2
clone size: .
J gene: TRBJ2-7
CDR3 protein: CASSEGGTSGSYEQYF
CDR3 DNA: TGTGCCAGCAGTGAGGGGGGGACTAGCGGGAGCTACGAGCAGTACTTC

V gene: TRBV7-2
D gene: .
clone size: .
J gene: TRBJ2-7
CDR3 protein: CASSHQGSPPYEQYF
CDR3 DNA: TGTGCCAGCAGCCATCAGGGGTCTCCACCATACGAGCAGTACTTC